The 24 T cell receptor beta chains reported below all come from one sample, sequenced in a study of blood T cell repertoires in COVID-19. The repertoire was sequenced with immunoSEQ multiplex PCR; TCRdb's copy has only in-frame clones and lacks some. This table has around 260,000 clones, around nine tenths appearing once. Sequencing input: peripheral blood. These receptors originate from a woman aged 40 to 55 who had recovered from COVID-19.

The CDR3 region is CASSAGTGGSYNSPLHF. CDR3 coding DNA: TGTGCCAGCAGCGCGGGGACAGGGGGATCCTATAATTCACCCCTCCACTTT. The gene calls are TRBV5-4 and TRBJ1-6; TRBD1 agrees at 11 bases. Germline CDR1 is SGHNT and CDR2 is YYREEE (reference sequence). Trimming at V came to 4 bases and at J to 1 base, leaving 4 bases not matched to a gene. The CDR3 has 17 residues. Looking up the rest from reference TRBV5-4 and TRBJ1-6 gives the full variable domain: ETGVTQSPTHLIKTRGQQVTLRCSSQSGHNTVSWYQQALGQGPQFIFQYYREEENGRGNFPPRFSGLQFPNYSSELNVNALELDDSALYLCASSAGTGGSYNSPLHFGNGTRLTVT.

The genes are TRBV25-1 and TRBJ2-5; TRBD1 matches 7 bases. The length of the CDR3 is 15 residues. Germline V gene lookup returns CDR1 MGHDK and CDR2 SYGVNS. V shed 1 base, J shed 7 bases, and the junction held 9 bases outside the gene matches. The CDR3 region has the DNA TGTGCCAGCAGTGAATCTGACAGGGATGGTAGGACCCAGTACTTC. Translated: CASSESDRDGRTQYF. Together with reference TRBV25-1 and TRBJ2-5, the CDR3 gives the full variable domain: EADIYQTPRYLVIGTGKKITLECSQTMGHDKMYWYQQDPGMELHLIHYSYGVNSTEKGDLSSESTVSRIRTEHFPLTLESARPSHTSQYLCASSESDRDGRTQYFGPGTRLLVL.

V is TRBV30 and J is TRBJ2-7; the D gene is possibly TRBD2 (5 bases). Per germline, CDR1 GTSNPN and CDR2 SVGIG (reference sequence). With 2 bases removed from V and 0 bases from J, the gap between germline ends came to 14 bases. This CDR3 region has 15 residues. The CDR3 reads CAWSFGVRTSYEQYF. Written as DNA, the CDR3 is TGTGCCTGGAGTTTCGGGGTTAGAACCTCCTACGAGCAGTACTTC.

The chain joins TRBV10-3 to TRBJ2-7; 7 positions match TRBD1. CDR1 is ENHRY and CDR2 is SYGVKD in the germline V gene. This CDR3 contains 14 residues. Trimming removed 2 bases from V and 7 bases from J; junction bases left unmatched: 8. CDR3 bases: TGTGCCATCAGTGAGAAAGACAGGGCTGGAGAGCAGTACTTC. This sequence encodes CAISEKDRAGEQYF.

J is TRBJ2-2 and V is TRBV21-1; TRBD1, as called in the table, went unchecked against the DNA. TRBV21-1 is given as a pseudogene. The CDR3 length is 19 residues. The CDR3 coding sequence is TGTGCCAGCAGCAAGTGGGACAGGGGGCGATACGCCAACACCGGGGAGCTGTTTTTT. Residues: CASSKWDRGRYANTGELFF.

This clone appeared a few times. The rearrangement joins TRBV7-8 to TRBJ2-1, with TRBD2 matching 10 bases. Germline CDR1 is SGHVS and CDR2 is FQNEAQ. Germline trimming cut 0 bases from V and 9 bases from J; bases unmatched to any gene: 11. This CDR3 contains 17 residues. The CDR3 coding sequence is TGTGCCAGCAGCTTAGCGTACAGAGCGGGAGGGCTCGGTGAGCAGTTCTTC. It is translated as CASSLAYRAGGLGEQFF.

This clone was observed once. The rearrangement uses TRBV4-1 and TRBJ2-1; 10 bases line up with TRBD2. Germline V gene data show CDR1 as MGHRA and CDR2 as YSYEKL. This CDR3 region has 16 residues. Unmatched junction bases numbered 8, after V lost 4 bases and J lost 5 bases. CDR3 in DNA: TGCGCCAGCAGCCTTTACCTAGCGGGAGAACACAATGAGCAGTTCTTC. Translating gives CASSLYLAGEHNEQFF.

The chain recombines TRBV19 with TRBJ2-1; tentative D call: TRBD2 (5 bases). The V end lost 3 bases, the J end lost 5 bases, and 11 bases lay between the germline ends. CDR3 size: 14 residues. Germline V lookup: CDR1 LNHDA, CDR2 SQIVND (reference sequence). CDR3 sequence: CASSISGYDNEQFF. The CDR3 bases are TGTGCCAGTAGTATCTCGGGGTATGACAATGAGCAGTTCTTC.

V is TRBV5-4 and J is TRBJ2-1; 11 bases fit TRBD2. J gave up 3 bases and V 4 bases, and 3 bases lay outside the gene matches. The CDR3 spans 15 residues. CDR1 is SGHNT, CDR2 YYREEE, per germline (reference sequence). The CDR3 loop reads CASSPTSGSYNEQFF. CDR3 coding DNA: TGTGCCAGCAGCCCTACTAGCGGGAGCTACAATGAGCAGTTCTTC.

The chain recombines TRBV5-6 with TRBJ2-2; 10 nucleotides align to TRBD2. Germline V lookup: CDR1 SGHDT, CDR2 YYEEEE. With V trimmed by 0 bases and J by 7 bases, 9 bases remained unmatched. CDR3 length: 17 amino acids. The CDR3 DNA reads TGTGCCAGCAGCTTGGACGGAGCGGGAGGGTTTTACGGGGAGCTGTTTTTT. This gives the protein CASSLDGAGGFYGELFF. The full variable domain, completed using reference TRBV5-6 and TRBJ2-2, is DAGVTQSPTHLIKTRGQQVTLRCSPKSGHDTVSWYQQALGQGPQFIFQYYEEEERQRGNFPDRFSGHQFPNYSSELNVNALLLGDSALYLCASSLDGAGGFYGELFFGEGSRLTVL.

This sequence joins TRBV30 and TRBJ2-7; TRBD1 aligns across 7 bases. Germline CDR1 and CDR2: GTSNPN and SVGIG (reference sequence). J gave up 3 bases and V 4 bases, and 6 bases lay outside the gene matches. This CDR3 contains 13 residues. CDR3 residues: CAWTGQFYYEQYF. The CDR3 nucleotides read TGTGCCTGGACGGGACAGTTTTACTACGAGCAGTACTTC.

The genes are TRBV12-3 or TRBV12-4 and TRBJ2-3; a possible D gene is TRBD1 (6 bases). V dropped 6 bases and J dropped 6 bases, with 13 bases sitting between them. The CDR3 contains 13 residues. In DNA form, the CDR3 reads TGTGCCAGCAGGCCCACAGGGCGTGATACGCAGTATTTT. It specifies CASRPTGRDTQYF.

About this clone itself: Other DNA sequences in the sample encode the same CDR3. The chain is built from TRBV18 and TRBJ1-1; no definite D call. The V end was cut by 2 bases, the J end by 1 base, with 5 bases between. The CDR3 has 13 amino acids. From germline, CDR1 is KGHSH and CDR2 LQKENI. DNA for the CDR3: TGTGCCAGCTCACCAACAGAGAACACTGAAGCTTTCTTT. Amino acid sequence: CASSPTENTEAFF.

The chain is built from TRBV5-1 and TRBJ2-1; the D gene is possibly TRBD1 (5 bases). Trimming pared 0 bases from V and 3 bases from J, leaving 13 bases between. CDR3 length: 16 residues. From germline, CDR1 is SGHRS and CDR2 YFSETQ. CDR3 DNA sequence: TGCGCCAGCAGCTTGGGAACCGGGCAGGGCTACAATGAGCAGTTCTTC. It translates to CASSLGTGQGYNEQFF.

The chain has TRBV7-2 and TRBJ2-7; TRBD2 might be the D (5 bases). The V end was cut by 4 bases, the J end by 7 bases, with 20 bases between. There are 15 residues in the CDR3. Germline CDR1 and CDR2: SGHTA and FQGNSA. The CDR3 DNA reads TGTGCCAGCAGCTCCCTCGGTCTAGAGGGTGGGGAGCAGTACTTC. This encodes CASSSLGLEGGEQYF.

The V gene is TRBV27, the J gene TRBJ2-3; 7 nucleotides agree with TRBD2. This CDR3 comprises 18 residues. Germline trimming cut 5 bases from V and 0 bases from J; bases unmatched to any gene: 14. Germline lookup yields CDR1 MNHEY and CDR2 SMNVEV (reference sequence). The CDR3 nucleotides read TGTGCCAGCAGTCCCCAAGGGAGGGCCCTCAGAAGCACAGATACGCAGTATTTT. This sequence encodes CASSPQGRALRSTDTQYF.

The CDR3 reads CASSFQQGPPSTDTQYF. The CDR3 DNA follows: TGTGCCAGCAGTTTCCAGCAGGGGCCCCCAAGCACAGATACGCAGTATTTT. The rearrangement joins TRBV28 to TRBJ2-3; a possible D gene is TRBD1 (6 bases). The CDR3 extends over 17 amino acids. Trimming stripped 3 bases from V and 0 bases from J, with 16 bases between. CDR1 is MDHEN, CDR2 SYDVKM, per germline.

The rearrangement links TRBV6-5 to TRBJ2-7; 7 bases fit TRBD2. After removal of 6 bases from V and 5 bases from J, the junction contained 10 bases not matched to a gene. The germline CDR1 and CDR2 sequences are MNHEY and SVGAGI. CDR3 length equals 14 residues. The CDR3 sequence: CASRASGTTHEQYF. CDR3 DNA sequence: TGTGCCAGCAGGGCCTCCGGGACTACCCACGAGCAGTACTTC.

The chain recombines TRBV27 with TRBJ2-3; 11 positions match TRBD2. With V trimmed by 5 bases and J by 3 bases, 7 bases remained unmatched. Germline CDR1 reads MNHEY; CDR2 reads SMNVEV (reference sequence). This CDR3 region has 16 residues. CDR3 DNA: TGTGCCAGCAGTAGCTACTTAGCGGGAGGGACAGATACGCAGTATTTT. Its translation is CASSSYLAGGTDTQYF.

The CDR3 nucleotides read TGTGCCAGCTTAGCGGGAGTGGTAGATACGCAGTATTTT. Protein: CASLAGVVDTQYF. The chain carries TRBV12-3 or TRBV12-4 and TRBJ2-3; 9 positions agree with TRBD2. Trimming removed 8 bases from V and 5 bases from J; junction bases left unmatched: 5. The CDR3 is 13 residues long.

This chain connects TRBV7-9 to TRBJ1-1; D ambiguous. The germline V gene encodes CDR1 SEHNR and CDR2 FQNEAQ (reference sequence). V was shortened by 4 bases and J by 8 bases, with 8 bases between the two germline ends. CDR3 length equals 11 residues. The CDR3 here is CASSSTYEAFF. CDR3 in DNA: TGTGCCAGCAGCTCTACGTACGAAGCTTTCTTT.

The chain carries TRBV7-3 and TRBJ2-7; tentatively, D is TRBD2 (5 bases). The CDR3 is 13 amino acids. V lost 5 bases, J lost 7 bases, and 15 bases lay in between. The V gene's germline CDR1 is SGHTA and CDR2 FQGTGA. The DNA of the CDR3 is TGTGCCAGCAGCGCAAGACCTACGGGGGAGCAGTACTTC. It is translated as CASSARPTGEQYF. Looking up the rest from reference TRBV7-3 and TRBJ2-7 gives the full variable domain: GAGVSQTPSNKVTEKGKYVELRCDPISGHTALYWYRQSLGQGPEFLIYFQGTGAADDSGLPNDRFFAVRPEGSVSTLKIQRTERGDSAVYLCASSARPTGEQYFGPGTRLTVT.

The chain couples TRBV18 to TRBJ2-3, with a possible D match to TRBD1 (6 bases). There are 14 residues in the CDR3. Deletions cut 4 bases from V and 2 bases from J, with 10 bases between. The V gene's germline CDR1 is KGHSH and CDR2 LQKENI. Here the CDR3 DNA reads TGTGCCAGCTCACGTTGGGACACCACAGATACGCAGTATTTT. As protein: CASSRWDTTDTQYF.

This clone has just one count. The CDR3 DNA reads TGTGCCAGCTCACCTCGACTAGCGGGAGGCACAGATACGCAGTATTTT. This encodes CASSPRLAGGTDTQYF. The genes are TRBV18 and TRBJ2-3, with 12 nucleotides matching TRBD2. With V trimmed by 3 bases and J by 1 base, 2 bases remained unmatched. The germline gives CDR1 KGHSH, CDR2 LQKENI. CDR3 length: 16 residues.